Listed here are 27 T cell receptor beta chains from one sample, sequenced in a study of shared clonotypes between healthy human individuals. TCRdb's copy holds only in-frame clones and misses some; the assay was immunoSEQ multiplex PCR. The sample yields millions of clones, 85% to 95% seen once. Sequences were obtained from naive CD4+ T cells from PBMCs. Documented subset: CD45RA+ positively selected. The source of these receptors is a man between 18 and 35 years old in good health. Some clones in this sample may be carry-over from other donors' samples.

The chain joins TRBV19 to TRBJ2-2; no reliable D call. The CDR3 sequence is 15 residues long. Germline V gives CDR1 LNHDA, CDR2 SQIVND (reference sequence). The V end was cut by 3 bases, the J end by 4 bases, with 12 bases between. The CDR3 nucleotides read TGTGCCAGTAGTATCAGTCCCCTACCCACCGGGGAGCTGTTTTTT. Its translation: CASSISPLPTGELFF.

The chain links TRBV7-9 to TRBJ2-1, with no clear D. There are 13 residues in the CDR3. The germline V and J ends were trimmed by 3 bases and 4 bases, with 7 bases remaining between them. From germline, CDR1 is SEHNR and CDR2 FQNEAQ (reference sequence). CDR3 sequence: CASSFRVYNEQFF. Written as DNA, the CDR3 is TGTGCCAGCAGCTTCCGAGTATACAATGAGCAGTTCTTC.

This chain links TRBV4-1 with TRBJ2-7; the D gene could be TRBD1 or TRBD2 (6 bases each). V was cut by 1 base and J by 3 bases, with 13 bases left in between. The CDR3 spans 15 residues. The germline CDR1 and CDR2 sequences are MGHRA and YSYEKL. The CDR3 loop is CASSQVPGAIYEQYF. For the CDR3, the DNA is TGCGCCAGCAGCCAAGTCCCGGGGGCGATCTACGAGCAGTACTTC.

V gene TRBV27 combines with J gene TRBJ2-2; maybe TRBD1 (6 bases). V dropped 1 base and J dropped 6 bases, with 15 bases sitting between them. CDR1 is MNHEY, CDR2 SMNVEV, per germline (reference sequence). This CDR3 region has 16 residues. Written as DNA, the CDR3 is TGTGCCAGCAGTTTATTGGGCGGGCCAGGGGCCGGGGAGCTGTTTTTT. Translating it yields CASSLLGGPGAGELFF.

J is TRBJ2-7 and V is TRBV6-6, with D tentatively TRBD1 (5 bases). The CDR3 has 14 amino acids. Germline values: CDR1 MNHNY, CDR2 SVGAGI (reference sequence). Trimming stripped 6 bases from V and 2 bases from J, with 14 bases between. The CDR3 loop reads CASSTFRGTYEQYF. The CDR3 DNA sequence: TGTGCCAGCAGCACGTTTAGGGGTACCTACGAGCAGTACTTC.

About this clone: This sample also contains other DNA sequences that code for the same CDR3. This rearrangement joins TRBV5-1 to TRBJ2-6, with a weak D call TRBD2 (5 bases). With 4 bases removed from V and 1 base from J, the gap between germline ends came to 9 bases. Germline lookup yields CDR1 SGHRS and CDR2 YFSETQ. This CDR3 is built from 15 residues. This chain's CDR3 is CASSLGSSGANVLTF. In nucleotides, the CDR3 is TGCGCCAGCAGCCTAGGGAGTTCTGGGGCCAACGTCCTGACTTTC.

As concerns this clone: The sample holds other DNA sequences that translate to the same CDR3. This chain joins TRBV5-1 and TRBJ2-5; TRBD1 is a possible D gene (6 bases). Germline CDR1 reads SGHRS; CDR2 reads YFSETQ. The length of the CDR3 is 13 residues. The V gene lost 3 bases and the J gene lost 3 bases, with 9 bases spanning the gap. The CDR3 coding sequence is TGCGCCAGCAGCTCAACAGGGAAAGAGACCCAGTACTTC. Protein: CASSSTGKETQYF.

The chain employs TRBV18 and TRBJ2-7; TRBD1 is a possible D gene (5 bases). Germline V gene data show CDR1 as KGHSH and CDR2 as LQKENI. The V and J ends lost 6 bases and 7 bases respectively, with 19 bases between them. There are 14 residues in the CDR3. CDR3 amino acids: CASSQSRGQEEQYF. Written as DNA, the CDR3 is TGTGCCAGCTCCCAATCAAGGGGCCAGGAGGAGCAGTACTTC.

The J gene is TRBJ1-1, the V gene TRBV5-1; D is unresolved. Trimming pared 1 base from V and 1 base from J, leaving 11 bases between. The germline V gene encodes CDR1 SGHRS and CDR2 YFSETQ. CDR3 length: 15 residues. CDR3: CASSLNSGSNTEAFF. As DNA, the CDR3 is TGCGCCAGCAGCTTGAATTCGGGTTCGAACACTGAAGCTTTCTTT. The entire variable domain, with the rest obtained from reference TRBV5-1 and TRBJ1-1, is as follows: KAGVTQTPRYLIKTRGQQVTLSCSPISGHRSVSWYQQTPGQGLQFLFEYFSETQRNKGNFPGRFSGRQFSNSRSEMNVSTLELGDSALYLCASSLNSGSNTEAFFGQGTRLTVV.

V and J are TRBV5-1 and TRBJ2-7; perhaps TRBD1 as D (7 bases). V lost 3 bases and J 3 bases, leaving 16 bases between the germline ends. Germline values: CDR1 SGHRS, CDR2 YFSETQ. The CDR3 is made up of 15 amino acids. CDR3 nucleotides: TGCGCCAGCAGCTCCCAGGGGGGCCTGAACTACGAGCAGTACTTC. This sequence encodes CASSSQGGLNYEQYF.

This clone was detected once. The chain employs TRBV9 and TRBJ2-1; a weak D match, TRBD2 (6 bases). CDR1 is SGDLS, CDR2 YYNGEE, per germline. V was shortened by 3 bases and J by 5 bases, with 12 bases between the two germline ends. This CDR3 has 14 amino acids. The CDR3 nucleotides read TGTGCCAGCAGCGGGAGGGACTTCAACAATGAGCAGTTCTTC. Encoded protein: CASSGRDFNNEQFF.

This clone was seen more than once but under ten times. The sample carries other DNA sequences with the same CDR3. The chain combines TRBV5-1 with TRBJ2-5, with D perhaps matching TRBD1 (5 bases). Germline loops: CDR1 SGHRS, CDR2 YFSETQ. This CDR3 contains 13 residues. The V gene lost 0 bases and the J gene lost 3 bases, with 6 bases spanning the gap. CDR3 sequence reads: CASSLAGKETQYF. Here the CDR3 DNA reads TGCGCCAGCAGCTTGGCAGGGAAAGAGACCCAGTACTTC.

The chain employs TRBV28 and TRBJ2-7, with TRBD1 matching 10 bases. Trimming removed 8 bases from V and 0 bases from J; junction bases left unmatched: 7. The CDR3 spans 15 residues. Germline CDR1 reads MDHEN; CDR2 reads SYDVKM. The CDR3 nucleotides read TGTGCCAGCTCCGGGACAGGGGCCTTCTCCTACGAGCAGTACTTC. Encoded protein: CASSGTGAFSYEQYF.

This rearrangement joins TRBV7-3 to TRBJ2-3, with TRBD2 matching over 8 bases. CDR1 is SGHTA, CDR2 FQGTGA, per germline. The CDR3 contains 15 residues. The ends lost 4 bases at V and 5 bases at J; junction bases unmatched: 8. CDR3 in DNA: TGTGCCAGCAGCTCCAGGGGCGGGAGGATAGATACGCAGTATTTT. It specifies CASSSRGGRIDTQYF. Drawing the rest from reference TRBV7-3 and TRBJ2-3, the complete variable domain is GAGVSQTPSNKVTEKGKYVELRCDPISGHTALYWYRQSLGQGPEFLIYFQGTGAADDSGLPNDRFFAVRPEGSVSTLKIQRTERGDSAVYLCASSSRGGRIDTQYFGPGTRLTVL.

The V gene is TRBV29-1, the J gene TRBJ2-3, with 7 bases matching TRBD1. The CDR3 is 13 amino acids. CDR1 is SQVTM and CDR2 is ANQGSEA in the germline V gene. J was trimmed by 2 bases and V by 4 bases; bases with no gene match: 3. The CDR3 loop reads CSVGEGATDTQYF. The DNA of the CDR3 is TGCAGCGTTGGCGAGGGGGCCACAGATACGCAGTATTTT.

DNA for the CDR3: TGTGCCAGCAGCCCTCGTGCGGGGGGCTACTATGGCTACACCTTC. As protein: CASSPRAGGYYGYTF. The gene calls are TRBV9 and TRBJ1-2; D possibly corresponds to TRBD1 (6 bases). Looked up from germline, CDR1 is SGDLS and CDR2 is YYNGEE. The V and J ends lost 4 bases and 3 bases respectively, with 16 bases between them. This CDR3 is 15 amino acids long.

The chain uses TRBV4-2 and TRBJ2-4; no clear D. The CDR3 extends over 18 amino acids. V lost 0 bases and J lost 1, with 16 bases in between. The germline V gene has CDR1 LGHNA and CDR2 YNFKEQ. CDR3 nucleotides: TGTGCCAGCAGCCAAGATCTTGGGTTTACATCTGCCAAAAACATTCAGTACTTC. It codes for CASSQDLGFTSAKNIQYF.

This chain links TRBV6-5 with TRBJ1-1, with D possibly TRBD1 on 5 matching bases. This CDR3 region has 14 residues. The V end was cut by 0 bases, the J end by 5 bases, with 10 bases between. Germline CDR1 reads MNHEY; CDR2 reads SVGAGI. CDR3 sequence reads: CASSYSTAGTEAFF. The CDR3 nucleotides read TGTGCCAGCAGTTACTCGACGGCAGGGACTGAAGCTTTCTTT.

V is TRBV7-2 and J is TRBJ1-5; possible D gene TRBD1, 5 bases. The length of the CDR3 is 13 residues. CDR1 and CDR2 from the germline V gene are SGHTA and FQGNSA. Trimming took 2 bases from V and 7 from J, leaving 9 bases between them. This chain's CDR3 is CASSLLREQPQHF. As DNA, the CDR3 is TGTGCCAGCAGCTTACTCAGGGAACAGCCCCAGCATTTT.

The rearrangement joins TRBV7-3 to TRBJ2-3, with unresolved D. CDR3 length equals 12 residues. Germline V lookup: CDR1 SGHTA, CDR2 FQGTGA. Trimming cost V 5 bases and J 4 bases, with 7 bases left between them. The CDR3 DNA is TGTGCCAGCAGCGTCCACGCAGATACGCAGTATTTT. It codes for CASSVHADTQYF.

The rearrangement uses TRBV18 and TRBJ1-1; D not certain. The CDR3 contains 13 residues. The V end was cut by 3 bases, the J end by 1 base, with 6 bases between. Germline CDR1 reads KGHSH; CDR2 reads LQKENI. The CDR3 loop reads CASSPPWNTEAFF. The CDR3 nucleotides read TGTGCCAGCTCACCTCCTTGGAACACTGAAGCTTTCTTT.

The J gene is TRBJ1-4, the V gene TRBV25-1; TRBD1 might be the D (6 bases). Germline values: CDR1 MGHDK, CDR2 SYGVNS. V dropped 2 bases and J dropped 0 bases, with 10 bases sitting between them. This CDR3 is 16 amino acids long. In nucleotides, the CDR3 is TGTGCCAGCAGTGAAGGGGGGGCAGCAACTAATGAAAAACTGTTTTTT. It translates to CASSEGGAATNEKLFF.

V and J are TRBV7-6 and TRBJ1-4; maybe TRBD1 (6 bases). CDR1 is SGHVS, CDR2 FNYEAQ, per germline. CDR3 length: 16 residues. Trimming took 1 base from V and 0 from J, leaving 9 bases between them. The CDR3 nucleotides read TGTGCCAGCAGCTTAGGAGGGGGGGCAACTAATGAAAAACTGTTTTTT. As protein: CASSLGGGATNEKLFF.

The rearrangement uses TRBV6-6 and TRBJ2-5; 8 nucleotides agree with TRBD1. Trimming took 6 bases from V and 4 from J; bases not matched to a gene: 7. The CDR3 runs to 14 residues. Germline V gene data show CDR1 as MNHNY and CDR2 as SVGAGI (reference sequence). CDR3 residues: CASRDTGGSETQYF. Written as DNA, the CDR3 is TGTGCCAGCAGGGACACAGGGGGTTCAGAGACCCAGTACTTC.

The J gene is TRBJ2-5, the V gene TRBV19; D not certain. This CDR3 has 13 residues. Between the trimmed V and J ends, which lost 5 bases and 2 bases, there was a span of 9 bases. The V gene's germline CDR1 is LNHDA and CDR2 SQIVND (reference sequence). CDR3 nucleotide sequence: TGTGCCAGTAGTGGCATGACACAAGAGACCCAGTACTTC. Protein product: CASSGMTQETQYF.

The CDR3, as DNA: TGTGCCAGTGGGGACAGGGGGCGTAGAGAGACCCAGTACTTC. Translated, it gives CASGDRGRRETQYF. The chain couples TRBV6-1 to TRBJ2-5; TRBD1 aligns across 12 bases. Germline V CDR1 and CDR2: MNHNS, SASEGT. V shed 9 bases and J 4 bases; nucleotides not matched to a gene: 6. The CDR3 consists of 14 residues.

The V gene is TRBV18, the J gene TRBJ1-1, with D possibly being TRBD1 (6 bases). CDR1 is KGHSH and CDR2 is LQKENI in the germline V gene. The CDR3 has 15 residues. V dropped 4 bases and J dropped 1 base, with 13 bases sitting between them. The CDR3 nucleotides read TGTGCCAGCTCACTAGGACAGCGGAGGAACACTGAAGCTTTCTTT. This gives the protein CASSLGQRRNTEAFF.